This T cell receptor (beta chain) was obtained from a study of tumor T cells in aggressive B-cell lymphoma. This table comes from immunoSEQ multiplex PCR, and its TCRdb copy is limited to in-frame clones, with some not included. Here the sample spans over 2,500 clones, roughly nine tenths being singletons. Material: tumor tissue. This receptor was taken from an adult with diffuse large B cell lymphoma.

CDR3 residues: CASSLLSSSTDTQYF. In nucleotides, the CDR3 is TGTGCCAGCAGCTTACTCTCCTCGAGCACAGATACGCAGTATTTT. The chain employs TRBV7-9 and TRBJ2-3; D call uncertain. V lost 2 bases and J lost 0, with 9 bases in between. Germline V CDR1 and CDR2: SEHNR, FQNEAQ (reference sequence). The CDR3 is made up of 15 amino acids.